These T cell receptor beta chains were read from a single sample in a study of vaccination effects on CD4 cells after COVID-19. Sequenced by immunoSEQ multiplex PCR; TCRdb stores in-frame clones only, minus some. The table includes tens of thousands of clones, approximately 75% detected once. Antigens for these TCRs are unknown. The material sequenced was CD4+ T cells from PBMCs cultured with HCoV-OC43 spike peptides, taken before COVID-19 vaccination. The source is a human donor who received a COVID-19 vaccine. Each CDR3 is given with its conserved first and last residue. Fields, in order: D gene, J gene, clone size, V gene, CDR3 protein, CDR3 DNA. The D gene is left open where the match is weak. Size is omitted from some rows. Given values are once, few, many or a class for expanded clones.

TRBD1 TRBJ1-2 few TRBV28 CASSSSAGGFWGYTF TGTGCCAGCAGTTCATCGGCAGGGGGGTTCTGGGGCTACACCTTC
. TRBJ2-5 . TRBV11-3 CASSLEVGTGDGETQYF TGTGCCAGCAGCTTAGAGGTGGGGACGGGTGACGGGGAGACCCAGTACTTC
. TRBJ2-3 . TRBV2 CASSERGTDTQYF TGTGCCAGCAGTGAAAGGGGCACAGATACGCAGTATTTT
. TRBJ1-5 . TRBV19 CASSIALNQPQHF TGTGCCAGTAGTATAGCCCTAAATCAGCCCCAGCATTTT
. TRBJ2-1 . TRBV2 CASKPGWYNEQFF TGTGCCAGCAAACCGGGTTGGTACAATGAGCAGTTCTTC
. TRBJ1-2 . TRBV7-2 CASSSQGSPNYGYTF TGTGCCAGCAGCTCCCAGGGTAGCCCTAACTATGGCTACACCTTC
TRBD2 TRBJ2-1 . TRBV28 CASSLFRSGGYNEQFF TGTGCCAGCAGTTTATTCCGGAGCGGGGGATACAATGAGCAGTTCTTC
. TRBJ1-1 . TRBV6-5 CASLYTKNTEAFF TGTGCCAGCTTGTACACCAAGAACACTGAAGCTTTCTTT
TRBD1 TRBJ1-2 once TRBV19 CASSTQGANYGYTF TGTGCCAGTAGTACCCAGGGGGCTAACTATGGCTACACCTTC
TRBD2 TRBJ2-5 . TRBV3-1/TRBV3-2 CASSQFVGGDQETQYF TGTGCCAGCAGCCAATTTGTCGGGGGGGACCAAGAGACCCAGTACTTC
TRBD1 TRBJ1-6 few TRBV5-1 CASSPGTGGSPLHF TGCGCCAGCAGTCCCGGGACAGGGGGCTCACCCCTCCACTTT
. TRBJ1-2 . TRBV3-1/TRBV3-2 CASSQLAGYGYTF TGTGCCAGCAGCCAATTGGCAGGATATGGCTACACCTTC
. TRBJ1-5 . TRBV10-3 CAISERGRESNQPQHF TGTGCCATCAGTGAGCGGGGGAGGGAGAGCAATCAGCCCCAGCATTTT
. TRBJ2-2 . TRBV7-9 CASTISRGGLNTGELFF TGTGCCAGCACCATATCCCGTGGGGGCTTGAACACCGGGGAGCTGTTTTTT
TRBD2 TRBJ2-3 . TRBV5-1 CASSPPGSGGRGAQYF TGCGCCAGCAGCCCCCCGGGGAGCGGGGGGCGGGGGGCGCAGTATTTT
TRBD1 TRBJ2-3 . TRBV5-1 CASRRQGGADTQYF TGCGCCAGCAGGAGACAGGGTGGGGCAGATACGCAGTATTTT
. TRBJ1-5 . TRBV10-3 CAISAGVSNQPQHF TGTGCCATCAGTGCAGGGGTTAGCAATCAGCCCCAGCATTTT
TRBD1 TRBJ1-6 . TRBV12-3/TRBV12-4 CASRDKRTGALHF TGTGCCAGCAGAGACAAGAGGACAGGGGCCCTCCACTTT
TRBD1 TRBJ1-1 . TRBV5-1 CASSYRDRNTEAFF TGCGCCAGCTCTTACCGGGACAGGAACACTGAAGCTTTCTTT
TRBD2 TRBJ2-5 . TRBV29-1 CSVEVGRGETQYF TGCAGCGTTGAAGTCGGGAGGGGGGAGACCCAGTACTTC
. TRBJ2-5 . TRBV18 CASSPRGAEETQYF TGTGCCAGCTCACCACGAGGGGCTGAAGAGACCCAGTACTTC